This T cell receptor beta chain was found in a study of blood T cell repertoires in COVID-19. This CDR3 comprises 17 residues. Germline lookup yields CDR1 SGHRS and CDR2 YFSETQ. The V and J ends lost 4 bases and 0 bases respectively, with 14 bases between them. Authors' methods: By means of reference gene primer amplification, nucleated cell counts were estimated. Profiled with immunoSEQ multiplex PCR; TCRdb holds only in-frame clones, not every one. Clone size and the V and J calls come from that table; the DNA yielded D and trimming. The repertoire consists of approximately 280,000 clones, with over 85% occurring once and the leading ten covering 1.9%. In its sample, this clone was seen once. Participant age was about 18 to 100 years, and participants resided in fewer than 30 US areas. Participant-reported clinical history was the basis for cohort assignment. Donors in Cohort 3 counted as recovered after two negative PCRs, clearance, or symptom resolution.

The source is a woman aged 55-75 years who had recovered from COVID-19. The V call is TRBV5-1, the J call TRBJ2-6, with D maybe TRBD2 (6 bases). Sequencing input: PBMCs or T cells enriched from blood (not recorded which). CDR3 DNA sequence: TGCGCCAGCAGCCGGGCGGCGGGGCTCTCTGGGGCCAACGTCCTGACTTTC. This translates into CASSRAAGLSGANVLTF.